A single sample is the source of the 4 T cell receptor beta chains below, sequenced in a study of cytomegalovirus exposure and HLA in healthy donors. 60 Vbeta and 13 Jbeta primers were used in PCR. The repertoire was sequenced with immunoSEQ multiplex PCR; TCRdb's copy has only in-frame clones and lacks some. The table shows around 62,000 clones, with more than 70% occurring only once. Sequenced: PBMCs. The receptors come from a man in his forties in good health and CMV-seronegative.

The CDR3 DNA reads TGTGCCATCAGTGAGTCTCGGGGCTACGAGCAGTACTTC. Its protein product is CAISESRGYEQYF. The rearrangement uses TRBV10-3 and TRBJ2-7; maybe TRBD2 (5 bases). V lost 0 bases and J lost 3, with 6 bases in between. CDR3 size: 13 residues. Germline assignment: CDR1 ENHRY and CDR2 SYGVKD.

This clone was picked up a small number of times. The chain couples TRBV6-1 to TRBJ2-7; 8 bases agree with TRBD1. V dropped 5 bases and J dropped 5; count of bases not matched to a gene: 5. Germline CDR1 MNHNS, CDR2 SASEGT. This CDR3 spans 13 amino acids. The CDR3 DNA is TGTGCCAGCAGTCGACAGGGGTCCGACGAGCAGTACTTC. This gives the protein CASSRQGSDEQYF.

The rearrangement links TRBV2 to TRBJ2-7; a possible D gene is TRBD1 (6 bases). Germline V gene sequence: CDR1 SNHLY, CDR2 FYNNEI. The V and J ends lost 6 bases and 4 bases respectively, with 16 bases between them. This CDR3 spans 14 amino acids. CDR3 in amino acids: CASRAPGASYEQYF. CDR3 nucleotides: TGTGCCAGCAGGGCCCCAGGGGCCAGTTACGAGCAGTACTTC. The whole variable domain, filled in from reference TRBV2 and TRBJ2-7, reads EPEVTQTPSHQVTQMGQEVILRCVPISNHLYFYWYRQILGQKVEFLVSFYNNEISEKSEIFDDQFSVERPDGSNFTLKIRSTKLEDSAMYFCASRAPGASYEQYFGPGTRLTVT.

The V call is TRBV5-5, the J call TRBJ2-1, with D possibly matching TRBD1 (6 bases). The CDR3 sequence is 16 residues long. V was clipped by 0 bases and J by 0 bases, with 10 bases between them. Germline CDR1 and CDR2: SGHKS and YYEKEE (reference sequence). CDR3 protein: CASSLGPDSSYNEQFF. CDR3 bases: TGTGCCAGCAGCTTGGGACCGGACAGCTCCTACAATGAGCAGTTCTTC. The full variable domain, with the rest looked up from reference TRBV5-5 and TRBJ2-1, is DAGVTQSPTHLIKTRGQQVTLRCSPISGHKSVSWYQQVLGQGPQFIFQYYEKEERGRGNFPDRFSARQFPNYSSELNVNALLLGDSALYLCASSLGPDSSYNEQFFGPGTRLTVL.